This entry describes one T cell receptor beta chain. What it binds is unknown. This entry belongs to a study of regulatory and conventional T cells in RAG deficiency. Germline assignment: CDR1 MNHEY and CDR2 SMNVEV (reference sequence). This CDR3 comprises 19 residues. V lost 0 bases and J lost 1; bases outside the gene matches: 13. Overall study results and limits: RAG-deficient patients showed markedly lower Shannon entropy and higher Simpson indices than control T-cell subsets. Omenn patients showed >90% Treg-Tconv overlap and shorter CDR3 lengths. Omenn syndrome and CID/AS patients had around 100-fold fewer unique Treg TCR beta sequences, versus approximately 9.8-fold elsewhere.

TCRdb's copy holds only in-frame clones and misses some; the assay was immunoSEQ multiplex PCR. The profile shows under 35,000 clones, over 80% of them singletons. The same sample was also studied in work on regulatory T cells. That paper notes: The primer mix had 52 TRBV and 13 TRBJ primers. Skewed V and J usage and few unique V-J pairs marked patient repertoires, most in Tregs.

The sample taken for sequencing was CD8+ T cells sorted from blood. The origin of this receptor is a human donor in good health. The V and J genes are TRBV27 and TRBJ2-3, with TRBD2 matching over 7 bases. The CDR3 region has the DNA TGTGCCAGCAGTTTATCCCCCCCTAATAGCGGGCCCCGCACAGATACGCAGTATTTT. Translating it yields CASSLSPPNSGPRTDTQYF.